The clone carrying this TCR beta chain was seen a few times. The data stem from a study of CD8+CD57+ T cells in acquired aplastic anemia. Sequencing was done on patients that had shown CD8+CD57+ cell expansion by flow cytometry. CDR3 and TCR beta VDJ profiling relied on a genomic DNA template. TCRdb called the reads again in MiXCR, with one record for every CDR3 protein. The sample shows 150,000 to 200,000 distinct CDR3 sequences, about 48% of them seen only once. The CDR3 has 13 amino acids. The germline V gene encodes CDR1 KGHSH and CDR2 LQKENI. V dropped 0 bases and J dropped 9 bases, with 12 bases sitting between them.

The specimen was sorted CD4+, CD8+, or CD8+CD57+ T cells (not recorded which) from PBMCs. The source is a human donor with aplastic anemia. The chain combines TRBV18 with TRBJ2-7, with D hard to call. The CDR3 loop reads CASSPPDETGQYF. CDR3 nucleotides: TGTGCCAGCTCACCACCGGATGAAACGGGGCAGTACTTC.